The next 15 T cell receptor beta chains were all read from a single sample in a study of Graves' ophthalmopathy and Graves' hyperthyroidism. Amplification from RNA transcripts yielded the TCR beta CDR3 regions. The first round was an RT-PCR with HTBI primers, and the second round was a multiplex PCR. TCRdb reprocessed the multiplex PCR reads via MiXCR and lists one record per CDR3 protein. The sample yields roughly 400,000 distinct CDR3 sequences, about 18% seen once. Sequencing used peripheral blood. Source of these receptors: an adult woman with stable Graves' hyperthyroidism.

As for this clonotype: Since the CDR3 does not end with the conserved phenylalanine or tryptophan, this likely comes from a read error. The rearrangement joins TRBV11-2 to TRBJ1-1; D is possibly TRBD1 (5 bases). Trimming removed 0 bases at V and 5 bases at J, with 13 bases between. Germline CDR1 reads SGHAT; CDR2 reads FQNNGV. This CDR3 has 15 residues. This chain's CDR3 is CASSLDGGTGTEAFL. The CDR3 DNA reads as TGTGCCAGCAGCTTAGATGGGGGAACGGGAACTGAAGCTTTCCTT.

This clonotype was observed many times. V and J are TRBV28 and TRBJ1-2; perhaps TRBD1 as D (5 bases). This CDR3 is 15 amino acids long. V lost 6 bases and J lost 8, with 22 bases in between. Looked up from germline, CDR1 is MDHEN and CDR2 is SYDVKM. The CDR3: CASRSPNGGLGGYTF. CDR3 in DNA: TGTGCCAGCAGATCACCGAACGGGGGATTAGGGGGCTACACCTTC.

There are many counts of this clonotype. The genes are TRBV6-1 and TRBJ2-2, with 7 nucleotides matching TRBD1. V lost 8 bases to trimming and J lost 3 bases; unmatched junction nucleotides: 9. Germline assignment: CDR1 MNHNS and CDR2 SASEGT. This CDR3 is 15 amino acids long. The CDR3, as DNA: TGTGCCAGCGGGACAGATATTTCGGACACCGGGGAGCTGTTTTTT. Translating it yields CASGTDISDTGELFF.

In this sample, this clonotype turned up many times. The rearrangement links TRBV24-1 to TRBJ2-3; 9 bases are a match to TRBD1. The CDR3 is made up of 13 amino acids. The germline gives CDR1 KGHDR, CDR2 SFDVKD. V was pared by 2 bases and J by 9 bases, with 2 bases of the junction left unmatched. CDR3 region: CATSDYDRGTQYF. CDR3 DNA sequence: TGTGCCACCAGTGATTACGACAGGGGGACGCAGTATTTT.

There are many counts of this clonotype. The V call is TRBV6-1, the J call TRBJ2-7, with 9 bases aligning to TRBD1. Per germline, CDR1 MNHNS and CDR2 SASEGT. Trimming removed 2 bases from V and 2 bases from J; junction bases left unmatched: 7. This CDR3 has 16 amino acids. The CDR3 bases are TGTGCCAGCAGTGAAACAGGGGGCCGGTCTCCCTACGAGCAGTACTTC. Residues: CASSETGGRSPYEQYF.

This clonotype was recorded at least ten times. The V gene is TRBV24-1, the J gene TRBJ2-3, with 8 bases identical to TRBD2. V shed 4 bases, J shed 2 bases, and the junction held 10 bases outside the gene matches. Germline values: CDR1 KGHDR, CDR2 SFDVKD. CDR3 size: 17 residues. The CDR3 DNA is TGTGCCACCAGTGACCCCAGAACTAGCGGAACCACAGATACGCAGTATTTT. Translating it yields CATSDPRTSGTTDTQYF.

This clonotype has a count of ten or more. V is TRBV20-1 and J is TRBJ1-2, with D unclear. Germline V gene data show CDR1 as DFQATT and CDR2 as SNEGSKA (reference sequence). The length of the CDR3 is 12 residues. Trimming took off 6 bases at V and 4 bases at J, with 12 bases between the two ends. The CDR3 DNA reads TGCAGTGCCAAGCGACGGGCCTATGGCTACACCTTC. Translation: CSAKRRAYGYTF.

This clonotype was counted between two and nine times. This chain joins TRBV20-1 and TRBJ2-7; D ambiguous. Trimming removed 4 bases at V and 2 bases at J, with 12 bases between. This CDR3 has 13 amino acids. CDR1 is DFQATT and CDR2 is SNEGSKA in the germline V gene (reference sequence). CDR3 region: CSATPTTAYEQYF. The CDR3 nucleotides are TGCAGTGCTACGCCGACAACCGCCTACGAGCAGTACTTC.

The gene calls are TRBV28 and TRBJ2-7, with D perhaps matching TRBD1 (5 bases). The CDR3 totals 13 residues. Germline V gene data show CDR1 as MDHEN and CDR2 as SYDVKM. V lost 6 bases and J lost 13, with 22 bases in between. The chain's CDR3 is CASSLRGYDWHYF. Here the CDR3 DNA reads TGTGCCAGCAGCTTAAGGGGCTACGATTGGCATTACTTC.

This clonotype was detected ten times or more. The chain carries TRBV6-1 and TRBJ2-7, with 9 bases fitting TRBD2. The CDR3 is made up of 14 amino acids. V dropped 10 bases and J dropped 2; count of bases not matched to a gene: 9. CDR1 and CDR2 (germline): MNHNS, SASEGT. CDR3 region: CATERTSATYEQYF. The CDR3 coding sequence is TGTGCCACCGAGCGGACTAGCGCGACCTACGAGCAGTACTTC.

On this clonotype: A much bigger clone sits one base away, suggesting this may be a read error. The gene calls are TRBV4-2 and TRBJ1-1; tentatively, D is TRBD1 (5 bases). CDR3 length: 16 amino acids. Trimming stripped 4 bases from V and 4 bases from J, with 19 bases between. Germline V lookup: CDR1 LGHNA, CDR2 YNFKEQ. The CDR3: CASSRDPRDLITEAFF. The CDR3 DNA reads as TGTGCCAGCAGCCGAGACCCCAGGGACCTGATCACTGAAGCTTTCTTT.

This clonotype showed up many times. The rearrangement links TRBV28 to TRBJ1-2, with 10 bases that match TRBD1. This CDR3 has 16 amino acids. Germline CDR1 is MDHEN and CDR2 is SYDVKM. Germline trimming cut 6 bases from V and 0 bases from J; bases unmatched to any gene: 7. The CDR3 loop reads CASSARDRGSNYGYTF. The CDR3 DNA reads TGTGCCAGCAGCGCCCGGGACAGGGGTTCTAACTATGGCTACACCTTC.

This clonotype was seen at least ten times. The chain employs TRBV28 and TRBJ1-2, with D unclear. Germline assignment: CDR1 MDHEN and CDR2 SYDVKM. This CDR3 has 15 amino acids. With 6 bases removed from V and 3 bases from J, the gap between germline ends came to 17 bases. The CDR3 DNA reads as TGTGCCAGCAGCCCGAGGCCTGAGGGATACTATGGCTACACCTTC. It translates to CASSPRPEGYYGYTF.

The table lists this clonotype with many counts. The chain employs TRBV29-1 and TRBJ2-7; D gene unclear. Trimming cost V 4 bases and J 3 bases, with 13 bases left between them. The germline CDR1 and CDR2 sequences are SQVTM and ANQGSEA. The CDR3 totals 13 residues. Written as DNA, the CDR3 is TGCAGCGTTGTCCTGGGGTCCCTCTACGAGCAGTACTTC. It is translated as CSVVLGSLYEQYF.

This clonotype was recorded once. The rearrangement joins TRBV6-1 to TRBJ1-6; maybe TRBD1 (5 bases). The germline gives CDR1 MNHNS, CDR2 SASEGT. Trimming took off 6 bases at V and 7 bases at J, with 13 bases between the two ends. This CDR3 is 14 amino acids long. The CDR3 loop reads CASRGTFDNSPLHF. The CDR3 DNA reads TGTGCCAGCAGAGGGACGTTCGACAATTCACCCCTCCACTTT.